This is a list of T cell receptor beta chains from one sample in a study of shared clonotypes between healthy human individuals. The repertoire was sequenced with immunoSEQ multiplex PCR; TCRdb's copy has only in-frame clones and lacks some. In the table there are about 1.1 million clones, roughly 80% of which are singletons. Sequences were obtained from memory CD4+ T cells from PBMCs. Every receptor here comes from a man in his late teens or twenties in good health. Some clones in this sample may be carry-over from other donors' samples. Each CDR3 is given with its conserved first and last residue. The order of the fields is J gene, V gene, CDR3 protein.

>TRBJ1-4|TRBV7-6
CASSLGSQIGEKLFF
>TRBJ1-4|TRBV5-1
CASSVTGQLNEKLFF
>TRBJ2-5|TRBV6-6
CASSYWGETQYF
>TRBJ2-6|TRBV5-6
CASRLASGANVLTF
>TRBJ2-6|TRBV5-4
CASTATTGGAGGANVLTF
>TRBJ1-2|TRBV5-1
CASSSGTYDGYTF
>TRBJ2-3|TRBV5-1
CASAIAGGRGTDTQYF
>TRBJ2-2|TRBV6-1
CACKMGSGLTGELFF
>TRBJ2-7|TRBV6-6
CASDSGSYEQYF
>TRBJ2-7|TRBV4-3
CASSQVGYNTGGSYEQYF
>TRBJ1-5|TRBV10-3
CATLGQLNDNQPQHF
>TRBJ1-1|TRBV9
CASSEQGATEAFF
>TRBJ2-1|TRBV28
CASSSPGTTPYNEQFF
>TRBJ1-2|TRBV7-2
CVSSSGQLSGYTF
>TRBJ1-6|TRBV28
CASRQSKSPLHF
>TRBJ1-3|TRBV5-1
CASSLVGQGIGNTIYF
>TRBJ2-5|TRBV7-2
CASSLLGWRGLETQYF
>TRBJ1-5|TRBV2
CASSEARLMLRNQPQHF
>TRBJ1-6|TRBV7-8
CASSVTGGDSPLHF
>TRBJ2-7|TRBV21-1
CASSKGATEQYF
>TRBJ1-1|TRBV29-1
CSVEPIDRFTEAFF
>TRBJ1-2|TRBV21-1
CAATRDREFGYTF
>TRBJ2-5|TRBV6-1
CASRRGQGAETQYF
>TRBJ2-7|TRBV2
CASKRTQRGEQYF
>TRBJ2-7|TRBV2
CASTGDFSYEQYF
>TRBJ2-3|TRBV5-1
CASSLELEGPTDTQYF
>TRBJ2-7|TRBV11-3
CASSLRSGQGYEQYF
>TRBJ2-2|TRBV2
CASSVLFTGELFF
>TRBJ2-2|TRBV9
CASSVAGGVDTGELFF
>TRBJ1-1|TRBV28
CASTRFSEAFF
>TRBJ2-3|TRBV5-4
CASSLEGGGTDTQYF
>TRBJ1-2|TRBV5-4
CASSRPGQGAEGDGYTF
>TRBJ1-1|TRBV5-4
CASSSIGTDEAFF
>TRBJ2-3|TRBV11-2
CASSLEVVIGDTQYF
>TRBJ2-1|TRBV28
CASSLRSRGLAGAETNEQFF